The next 26 T cell receptor beta chains were all read from a single sample in a study of cytomegalovirus exposure and HLA in healthy donors (dated by TCRdb to the late 2010s). Preparation of the library involved the immunoSEQ multiplex PCR assay. TCRdb retrieved this table from immuneACCESS and kept in-frame rearrangements only. Not all clones are present; in checked studies, unresolved V genes account for under half, and no reason is known for the remainder. This sample holds 200,000 to 250,000 clones; just over 90% were observed only once. The ten largest clones capture roughly 1% of the sample. Material for sequencing was PBMCs. Receptor source: a woman younger than 35 in good health and CMV-seronegative.

The genes are TRBV27 and TRBJ2-2, with TRBD2 identical over 11 bases. V shed 7 bases, J shed 8 bases, and the junction held 9 bases outside the gene matches. The CDR3 covers 15 residues. Germline CDR1 reads MNHEY; CDR2 reads SMNVEV (reference sequence). As DNA, the CDR3 is TGTGCCAGCAAGGAGGACGGGACTAGCGGAGGGGAGCTGTTTTTT. As protein: CASKEDGTSGGELFF.

V and J are TRBV2 and TRBJ1-1, with a tentative D call TRBD1 (5 bases). Trimming took off 7 bases at V and 7 bases at J, with 13 bases between the two ends. The CDR3 is made up of 12 amino acids. CDR1 SNHLY and CDR2 FYNNEI come from the germline V gene. The CDR3 nucleotides read TGTGCCAGCACCCGGGACTCTCATGAAGCTTTCTTT. It specifies CASTRDSHEAFF. The whole variable domain, remainder taken from reference TRBV2 and TRBJ1-1, is EPEVTQTPSHQVTQMGQEVILRCVPISNHLYFYWYRQILGQKVEFLVSFYNNEISEKSEIFDDQFSVERPDGSNFTLKIRSTKLEDSAMYFCASTRDSHEAFFGQGTRLTVV.

The rearrangement joins TRBV5-1 to TRBJ2-5; 10 nucleotides line up with TRBD1. V lost 4 bases and J lost 5; bases outside the gene matches: 5. Germline V gene lookup returns CDR1 SGHRS and CDR2 YFSETQ. The CDR3 length is 14 residues. The CDR3 nucleotides read TGCGCCAGCAGCCCCGGGACAGGGGAGGAGACCCAGTACTTC. It encodes CASSPGTGEETQYF.

A few counts support this clone. This rearrangement joins TRBV15 to TRBJ1-2; 10 bases line up with TRBD1. Per the germline V gene, CDR1 is LNHNV and CDR2 is YYDKDF (reference sequence). The CDR3 extends over 14 amino acids. V lost 1 base to trimming and J lost 5 bases; unmatched junction nucleotides: 1. CDR3 nucleotides: TGTGCCACCAGCAGAGGGGGACAGGGGTATGGCTACACCTTC. This codes for CATSRGGQGYGYTF.

CDR3 sequence: CASSLLTSGGRDTQYF. DNA for the CDR3: TGTGCCAGCAGCTTGTTGACTAGCGGAGGCAGGGATACGCAGTATTTT. This rearrangement joins TRBV5-5 to TRBJ2-3; TRBD2 aligns across 9 bases. V trimming: 1 base; J trimming: 6 bases; junction bases outside the gene matches: 9. This CDR3 comprises 16 residues. The germline gives CDR1 SGHKS, CDR2 YYEKEE (reference sequence).

The rearrangement links TRBV6-1 to TRBJ2-1; possibly TRBD1 for D (5 bases). CDR3 length: 11 amino acids. Germline CDR1 and CDR2: MNHNS and SASEGT. V gave up 6 bases and J gave up 13 bases, with 13 bases separating them. The CDR3 bases are TGTGCCAGCAGAGAAAGACAGTCTCAGTTCTTC. It specifies CASRERQSQFF.

The chain is built from TRBV7-6 and TRBJ1-6; 10 bases align to TRBD1. Germline loops: CDR1 SGHVS, CDR2 FNYEAQ. V was clipped by 5 bases and J by 5 bases; unmatched bases: 9. The CDR3 consists of 17 residues. DNA for the CDR3: TGTGCCAGCAGCCCGTGGGACAGGGGAGGTGATAATTCACCCCTCCACTTT. The encoded protein is CASSPWDRGGDNSPLHF.

The V gene is TRBV5-8, the J gene TRBJ2-2; tentative D call: TRBD2 (6 bases). The CDR3 extends over 14 amino acids. Germline CDR1 and CDR2: SGHTS and YDEGEE. The V end lost 4 bases, the J end lost 3 bases, and 10 bases lay between the germline ends. The CDR3 sequence: CASSRGVDTGELFF. DNA for the CDR3: TGTGCCAGCAGCCGCGGGGTGGACACCGGGGAGCTGTTTTTT.

The CDR3 bases are TGTGCCAGCAGTGGGAGTACCTACAATGAGCAGTTCTTC. This sequence encodes CASSGSTYNEQFF. V gene TRBV2 combines with J gene TRBJ2-1; no clear D gene. Germline values: CDR1 SNHLY, CDR2 FYNNEI. V was clipped by 4 bases and J by 2 bases, with 6 bases between them. The CDR3 loop spans 13 amino acids.

V and J are TRBV7-9 and TRBJ2-5, with D hard to call. The length of the CDR3 is 14 residues. Germline V CDR1 and CDR2: SEHNR, FQNEAQ (reference sequence). Trimming removed 1 base from V and 7 bases from J, with 13 bases in between. DNA for the CDR3: TGTGCCAGCAGCTTAGACGAGAGGCTAGGGACCCAGTACTTC. It yields the protein CASSLDERLGTQYF.

This chain links TRBV30 with TRBJ2-7, with 7 nucleotides matching TRBD1. Trimming removed 4 bases from V and 6 bases from J; junction bases left unmatched: 9. The CDR3 consists of 13 residues. Germline V gives CDR1 GTSNPN, CDR2 SVGIG (reference sequence). The CDR3 sequence: CAWKGDSGSEQYF. The CDR3 nucleotides read TGTGCCTGGAAGGGGGACAGTGGGAGCGAGCAGTACTTC.

This chain connects TRBV6-6 to TRBJ1-6; 7 bases are shared with TRBD1. The V gene's germline CDR1 is MNHNY and CDR2 SVGAGI (reference sequence). V was pared by 6 bases and J by 8 bases, with 10 bases of the junction left unmatched. The CDR3 is made up of 15 amino acids. Here the CDR3 reads CASSSRRGLDSPLHF. The CDR3 region has the DNA TGTGCCAGCAGCTCCCGGAGGGGGCTCGATTCACCCCTCCACTTT.

This rearrangement joins TRBV7-9 to TRBJ1-6; D might be TRBD1 (6 bases). V was shortened by 6 bases and J by 16 bases, with 16 bases between the two germline ends. The germline CDR1 and CDR2 sequences are SEHNR and FQNEAQ (reference sequence). The CDR3 sequence is 12 residues long. The CDR3 sequence: CASRLNSGVLHF. DNA of the CDR3: TGTGCCAGCAGGCTAAATTCAGGGGTACTCCACTTT.

The J gene is TRBJ2-1, the V gene TRBV19; D perhaps matches TRBD2 (6 bases). CDR3 size: 15 residues. Trimming left V 3 bases short and J 2 bases short, with 11 bases between. Germline CDR1 reads LNHDA; CDR2 reads SQIVND (reference sequence). The CDR3 region has the DNA TGTGCCAGTAGTATCGAGGACTATGCCTACAATGAGCAGTTCTTC. It codes for CASSIEDYAYNEQFF.

The chain has TRBV7-6 and TRBJ1-6; 8 bases map to TRBD1. Per germline, CDR1 SGHVS and CDR2 FNYEAQ. V lost 4 bases and J lost 11; bases outside the gene matches: 4. This CDR3 contains 13 residues. CDR3 sequence (DNA): TGTGCCAGCAGCTCAGGGGGCAGGGCACCCCTCCACTTT. Encoded protein: CASSSGGRAPLHF.

In its sample, this clone was seen once. The gene calls are TRBV7-9 and TRBJ2-1; D perhaps matches TRBD1 (5 bases). V lost 1 base to trimming and J lost 4 bases, with 8 bases between them. This CDR3 spans 14 amino acids. The germline V gene has CDR1 SEHNR and CDR2 FQNEAQ (reference sequence). In DNA form, the CDR3 reads TGTGCCAGCAGCTTAGATCCAGGGTACAATGAGCAGTTCTTC. Translating it yields CASSLDPGYNEQFF. The full variable domain, its missing parts supplied by reference TRBV7-9 and TRBJ2-1, is DTGVSQNPRHKITKRGQNVTFRCDPISEHNRLYWYRQTLGQGPEFLTYFQNEAQLEKSRLLSDRFSAERPKGSFSTLEIQRTEQGDSAMYLCASSLDPGYNEQFFGPGTRLTVL.

The chain has TRBV5-1 and TRBJ2-5; TRBD2 agrees at 15 bases. J gave up 9 bases and V 2 bases, and 11 bases lay outside the gene matches. This CDR3 is built from 17 residues. Germline CDR1 and CDR2: SGHRS and YFSETQ. In DNA, the CDR3 is TGCGCCAGCAGCTTTTCTAGTCTGGGACTAGCGGGAGGATCCCAGTACTTC. It codes for CASSFSSLGLAGGSQYF.

This chain uses TRBV5-1 with TRBJ2-3; 9 bases map to TRBD2. The trim removed 3 bases at V and 1 base at J, leaving 3 bases unmatched. Germline loops: CDR1 SGHRS, CDR2 YFSETQ. CDR3 size: 15 residues. This chain's CDR3 is CASSYRLAGTDTQYF. The DNA of the CDR3 is TGCGCCAGCAGCTATCGACTAGCGGGCACAGATACGCAGTATTTT.

The chain links TRBV10-3 to TRBJ1-4, with a weak D call TRBD1 (5 bases). Looked up from germline, CDR1 is ENHRY and CDR2 is SYGVKD. The CDR3 has 15 amino acids. Trimming stripped 3 bases from V and 8 bases from J, with 16 bases between. The CDR3 loop is CAISDGGGAGEKLFF. In DNA form, the CDR3 reads TGTGCCATCAGTGATGGGGGAGGGGCTGGGGAAAAACTGTTTTTT.

The chain links TRBV19 to TRBJ1-6; D not certain. The germline V gene has CDR1 LNHDA and CDR2 SQIVND (reference sequence). Trimming removed 5 bases from V and 0 bases from J, with 8 bases in between. This CDR3 has 15 amino acids. The CDR3 region is CASSAGSSYNSPLHF. CDR3 bases: TGTGCCAGTAGTGCCGGTAGCTCCTATAATTCACCCCTCCACTTT.

The chain employs TRBV6-1 and TRBJ2-2, with TRBD2 identical over 7 bases. Germline trimming cut 8 bases from V and 7 bases from J; bases unmatched to any gene: 13. CDR3 length: 15 residues. CDR1 MNHNS and CDR2 SASEGT come from the germline V gene. For the CDR3, the DNA is TGTGCCAGCCTTCCTTGGCGGGAGCCGCGCGGGGAGCTGTTTTTT. Protein product: CASLPWREPRGELFF.

The gene calls are TRBV28 and TRBJ2-1; TRBD2 might be the D (5 bases). Germline-derived CDR1 and CDR2 are MDHEN and SYDVKM. The V end was cut by 2 bases, the J end by 8 bases, with 7 bases between. The CDR3 totals 12 residues. The CDR3 nucleotides are TGTGCCAGCAGTTTAAGAGCGGATGAGCAGTTCTTC. Translation gives CASSLRADEQFF.

The CDR3 sequence: CASSFGGVQYF. DNA of the CDR3: TGTGCCAGCAGTTTCGGAGGGGTTCAGTACTTC. This chain connects TRBV28 to TRBJ2-4; tentative D call: TRBD2 (6 bases). Trimming removed 3 bases at V and 11 bases at J, with 8 bases between. The CDR3 is 11 amino acids. Per germline, CDR1 MDHEN and CDR2 SYDVKM.

This chain joins TRBV5-1 and TRBJ2-1, with a tentative D call TRBD1 (6 bases). V lost 5 bases and J 10 bases, leaving 19 bases between the germline ends. The CDR3 length is 14 residues. Per germline, CDR1 SGHRS and CDR2 YFSETQ. CDR3 residues: CASRVKGPGEEQFF. The CDR3 DNA reads as TGCGCCAGCAGAGTCAAGGGCCCAGGGGAAGAGCAGTTCTTC.

This clone was observed a handful of times. The rearrangement uses TRBV7-2 and TRBJ1-1; 9 nucleotides align to TRBD1. The CDR3 runs to 12 residues. Per germline, CDR1 SGHTA and CDR2 FQGNSA. Trimming took 3 bases from V and 13 from J; bases not matched to a gene: 6. In DNA form, the CDR3 reads TGTGCCAGCAGCTTCCCCGGGACAGGGCTTTTCTTT. It yields the protein CASSFPGTGLFF. Together with reference TRBV7-2 and TRBJ1-1, the CDR3 gives the full variable domain: GAGVSQSPSNKVTEKGKDVELRCDPISGHTALYWYRQSLGQGLEFLIYFQGNSAPDKSGLPSDRFSAERTGGSVSTLTIQRTQQEDSAVYLCASSFPGTGLFFGQGTRLTVV.

The genes are TRBV7-6 and TRBJ2-1; TRBD2 might be the D (5 bases). Germline assignment: CDR1 SGHVS and CDR2 FNYEAQ. The CDR3 length is 16 residues. V shed 5 bases and J shed 7 bases, with 21 bases lying between them. The CDR3 sequence: CASSPPRPLARNEQFF. CDR3 nucleotide sequence: TGTGCCAGCAGCCCGCCTCGCCCTCTAGCCAGAAATGAGCAGTTCTTC.